Presented here are 27 T cell receptor beta chains from one specimen sequenced in a study of blood T cell repertoires in COVID-19. The table came from immunoSEQ multiplex PCR; TCRdb's copy has only in-frame clones and leaves some out. The sample has 200,000 to 250,000 clones, around 90% seen once. The material sequenced was PBMCs or T cells enriched from blood (not recorded which). These receptor sequences come from a woman aged 25 to 39 who had been exposed to COVID-19.

This clone was detected once. It is unclear where the CDR3 begins or ends on the DNA, so no DNA is shown, and the CDR3 is as TCRdb lists it. The CDR3 reads CASSFLWTQGDNSPLHF. The V call is TRBV7-2, the J call TRBJ1-6; the table's D call of TRBD1 was not tested on the DNA. Germline CDR1 SGHTA, CDR2 FQGNSA. Ends included, the CDR3 has 17 residues.

The J gene is TRBJ1-3, the V gene TRBV15, with D unclear. The CDR3 is 16 residues long. Trimming pared 0 bases from V and 2 bases from J, leaving 11 bases between. Germline values: CDR1 LNHNV, CDR2 YYDKDF (reference sequence). CDR3 sequence (DNA): TGTGCCACCAGCAGAGACAGAACGATCACTGGAAACACCATATATTTT. Translated, it gives CATSRDRTITGNTIYF. Using reference TRBV15 and TRBJ1-3 for the parts outside the CDR3, the full variable domain is DAMVIQNPRYQVTQFGKPVTLSCSQTLNHNVMYWYQQKSSQAPKLLFHYYDKDFNNEADTPDNFQSRRPNTSFCFLDIRSPGLGDTAMYLCATSRDRTITGNTIYFGEGSWLTVV.

The chain links TRBV11-2 to TRBJ2-7; 7 bases line up with TRBD2. Trimming cost V 3 bases and J 2 bases; bases outside gene matches: 7. CDR1 is SGHAT and CDR2 is FQNNGV in the germline V gene. The CDR3 extends over 15 amino acids. The CDR3 DNA reads as TGTGCCAGCAGCTTTATGGGGAGGGCAACCTACGAGCAGTACTTC. Its translation is CASSFMGRATYEQYF.

This chain uses TRBV21-1 with TRBJ1-1; the table gives TRBD1 as D, unverified against the DNA. TRBV21-1 is listed as a pseudogene. CDR3 length: 16 amino acids. The CDR3 loop reads CASSKAGQGCRWRAFF. The CDR3 nucleotides read TGTGCCAGCAGCAAAGCGGGACAGGGATGTAGGTGGAGAGCTTTCTTT.

This clone was observed a single time. The J gene is TRBJ2-1, the V gene TRBV7-3; possibly TRBD2 for D (6 bases). This CDR3 has 15 amino acids. Germline V gene lookup returns CDR1 SGHTA and CDR2 FQGTGA. With 2 bases removed from V and 5 bases from J, the gap between germline ends came to 13 bases. The CDR3 DNA sequence: TGTGCCAGCAGCTTAGCGGGGATAGCCGACAATGAGCAGTTCTTC. Amino acid sequence: CASSLAGIADNEQFF. Full variable domain (rest looked up from reference TRBV7-3 and TRBJ2-1): GAGVSQTPSNKVTEKGKYVELRCDPISGHTALYWYRQSLGQGPEFLIYFQGTGAADDSGLPNDRFFAVRPEGSVSTLKIQRTERGDSAVYLCASSLAGIADNEQFFGPGTRLTVL.

This chain uses TRBV7-3 with TRBJ1-2, with D possibly TRBD1 on 5 matching bases. CDR1 is SGHTA and CDR2 is FQGTGA in the germline V gene. The V and J ends lost 5 bases and 8 bases respectively, with 27 bases between them. The CDR3 runs 17 residues. In nucleotides, the CDR3 is TGTGCCAGCAGCCCCAACGGCTACGAGGGGAGGATGCACGGCTACACCTTC. Translation: CASSPNGYEGRMHGYTF.

As DNA, the CDR3 is TGTGCCAGCAGCTTAGTTCCTTGGCCCTACAATGAGCAGTTCTTC. Its translation is CASSLVPWPYNEQFF. V usage is TRBV7-8 and J usage is TRBJ2-1; D is unclear. The CDR3 is 15 residues long. CDR1 and CDR2 (germline): SGHVS, FQNEAQ. V dropped 1 base and J dropped 2 bases, with 9 bases sitting between them.

This clone was seen only a few times. CDR3 protein: CASSIFVSNTGELFF. The CDR3, as DNA: TGTGCCAGTAGTATATTTGTAAGCAACACCGGGGAGCTGTTTTTT. The V and J genes are TRBV19 and TRBJ2-2; D is ambiguous. V was trimmed by 2 bases and J by 2 bases, leaving 9 bases between them. The CDR3 length is 15 residues. Germline V gene lookup returns CDR1 LNHDA and CDR2 SQIVND (reference sequence).

This clone showed up just once. This chain joins TRBV5-1 and TRBJ2-3; TRBD2 matches at 10 bases. CDR3 size: 18 residues. V gave up 2 bases and J gave up 1 base; unmatched junction bases: 10. Per the germline V gene, CDR1 is SGHRS and CDR2 is YFSETQ. CDR3 protein: CASSFGLAGVLGTDTQYF. Here the CDR3 DNA reads TGCGCCAGCAGCTTCGGGCTAGCGGGAGTTTTAGGCACAGATACGCAGTATTTT.

V gene TRBV28 combines with J gene TRBJ2-5; TRBD1 agrees at 9 bases. Germline-derived CDR1 and CDR2 are MDHEN and SYDVKM. The CDR3 runs to 15 residues. V lost 3 bases and J lost 5; bases outside the gene matches: 7. The CDR3 DNA reads TGTGCCAGCAGTTTGTCCGGGACAGGGTCCGAGACCCAGTACTTC. It codes for CASSLSGTGSETQYF.

The V and J genes are TRBV19 and TRBJ2-1; D perhaps matches TRBD2 (6 bases). The CDR3 length is 14 residues. Germline loops: CDR1 LNHDA, CDR2 SQIVND (reference sequence). Trimming took 2 bases from V and 2 from J, leaving 7 bases between them. The CDR3 here is CASSITGAYNEQFF. CDR3 coding DNA: TGTGCCAGTAGTATAACGGGAGCCTACAATGAGCAGTTCTTC.

This chain joins TRBV12-3 or TRBV12-4 and TRBJ1-5, with D possibly matching TRBD1 (5 bases). The V gene lost 7 bases and the J gene lost 4 bases, with 11 bases spanning the gap. This CDR3 has 13 amino acids. The CDR3 DNA reads as TGTGCCAGCATAGGGGCCGCTAATCAGCCCCAGCATTTT. It encodes CASIGAANQPQHF.

This clone was seen only once. The chain is built from TRBV6-1 and TRBJ2-7; tentative D call: TRBD1 (6 bases). Trimming shortened V by 2 bases and J by 0 bases, and 14 bases separated the two germline ends. Germline V gives CDR1 MNHNS, CDR2 SASEGT. The CDR3 spans 16 residues. CDR3 nucleotides: TGTGCCAGCAGTGAACCGCAGGGGCAAAGCTCCTACGAGCAGTACTTC. Its protein is CASSEPQGQSSYEQYF.

The chain employs TRBV11-2 and TRBJ2-2; perhaps TRBD2 as D (6 bases). CDR1 is SGHAT and CDR2 is FQNNGV in the germline V gene. The CDR3 contains 14 residues. Trimming took off 2 bases at V and 4 bases at J, with 8 bases between the two ends. The CDR3 loop reads CASSLRLGTGELFF. CDR3 nucleotide sequence: TGTGCCAGCAGCTTACGACTAGGCACCGGGGAGCTGTTTTTT.

This chain connects TRBV10-3 to TRBJ1-2; 7 bases match TRBD1. Germline V gives CDR1 ENHRY, CDR2 SYGVKD. V trimming: 3 bases; J trimming: 7 bases; junction bases outside the gene matches: 2. CDR3 length equals 12 residues. CDR3 residues: CAISETGAGYTF. In DNA form, the CDR3 reads TGTGCCATCAGTGAAACAGGGGCTGGCTACACCTTC.

The chain carries TRBV7-9 and TRBJ1-1; tentatively, D is TRBD1 (5 bases). The germline CDR1 and CDR2 sequences are SEHNR and FQNEAQ (reference sequence). The V end was cut by 5 bases, the J end by 11 bases, with 21 bases between. This CDR3 is built from 14 residues. DNA for the CDR3: TGTGCCAGCAGCCCGGGGGTAGGGACCATGAGGGCTTTCTTT. The encoded protein is CASSPGVGTMRAFF.

This clone was seen more than once but under ten times. The chain links TRBV9 to TRBJ2-5, with 8 bases lining up with TRBD2. The CDR3 extends over 15 amino acids. With V trimmed by 4 bases and J by 5 bases, 10 bases remained unmatched. Germline CDR1 SGDLS, CDR2 YYNGEE. CDR3 protein: CASSSRGGSGETQYF. In DNA form, the CDR3 reads TGTGCCAGCAGCTCCCGGGGGGGGTCTGGCGAGACCCAGTACTTC.

This clone was seen a handful of times. The chain combines TRBV11-1 with TRBJ1-1; 7 bases agree with TRBD1. This CDR3 is built from 14 residues. Germline V lookup: CDR1 SGHAT, CDR2 FQDESV (reference sequence). Trimming took 1 base from V and 5 from J; bases not matched to a gene: 4. Here the CDR3 reads CASSLDRGRTEAFF. The CDR3 bases are TGTGCCAGCAGCTTAGACAGGGGAAGGACTGAAGCTTTCTTT.

The V call is TRBV11-2, the J call TRBJ2-1; TRBD1 matches at 8 bases. The trim removed 5 bases at V and 7 bases at J, leaving 7 bases unmatched. Per germline, CDR1 SGHAT and CDR2 FQNNGV. There are 14 residues in the CDR3. CDR3 in DNA: TGTGCCAGCAGCCCCTCAGGGGGCTTGAATGAGCAGTTCTTC. Its protein product is CASSPSGGLNEQFF. Filled out from reference TRBV11-2 and TRBJ2-1, the complete variable domain reads EAGVAQSPRYKIIEKRQSVAFWCNPISGHATLYWYQQILGQGPKLLIQFQNNGVVDDSQLPKDRFSAERLKGVDSTLKIQPAKLEDSAVYLCASSPSGGLNEQFFGPGTRLTVL.

The rearrangement links TRBV3-1 (or the pseudogene TRBV3-2) to TRBJ2-7; 11 bases agree with TRBD2. V gave up 2 bases and J gave up 6 bases; unmatched junction bases: 6. CDR3 size: 15 residues. Germline V gene data show CDR1 as LGHDT and CDR2 as YNNKEL (reference sequence). The CDR3 spells CASSQSIAGGREQYF. In DNA form, the CDR3 reads TGTGCCAGCAGCCAATCTATAGCGGGAGGGCGCGAGCAGTACTTC.

The chain carries TRBV30 and TRBJ2-3; the match to TRBD2 covers 8 bases. This CDR3 contains 16 residues. The germline CDR1 and CDR2 sequences are GTSNPN and SVGIG (reference sequence). V lost 0 bases to trimming and J lost 0 bases; unmatched junction nucleotides: 5. CDR3 protein: CAWSVTSGTSTDTQYF. CDR3 nucleotide sequence: TGTGCCTGGAGTGTAACTAGCGGCACTAGCACAGATACGCAGTATTTT.

The chain has TRBV5-1 and TRBJ2-5; perhaps TRBD1 as D (6 bases). The V end lost 6 bases, the J end lost 1 base, and 19 bases lay between the germline ends. Germline V gene lookup returns CDR1 SGHRS and CDR2 YFSETQ. The CDR3 spans 16 residues. CDR3 bases: TGCGCCAGCATGGTGGGGGCAGGGGCTTTCCAAGAGACCCAGTACTTC. Its translation is CASMVGAGAFQETQYF.

The genes are TRBV7-2 and TRBJ2-1; D is possibly TRBD1 (6 bases). This CDR3 is built from 13 residues. Per germline, CDR1 SGHTA and CDR2 FQGNSA. Trimming removed 4 bases from V and 10 bases from J, with 14 bases in between. CDR3 protein: CASSYRVRSEQFF. The CDR3 DNA is TGTGCCAGCAGCTACAGGGTCAGGAGCGAGCAGTTCTTC.

This chain connects TRBV5-1 to TRBJ2-7; TRBD2 matches 12 bases. From germline, CDR1 is SGHRS and CDR2 YFSETQ. This CDR3 comprises 17 residues. V dropped 2 bases and J dropped 0; count of bases not matched to a gene: 6. The CDR3: CASSLRLAGGNSYEQYF. CDR3 bases: TGCGCCAGCAGCTTACGCCTAGCGGGAGGGAACTCCTACGAGCAGTACTTC.

The J gene is TRBJ2-2, the V gene TRBV24-1; D not certain. V was pared by 7 bases and J by 0 bases, with 5 bases between. The CDR3 spans 13 residues. Germline CDR1 and CDR2: KGHDR and SFDVKD. The CDR3 DNA is TGTGCCACCAGGACTTCGAACACCGGGGAGCTGTTTTTT. Translated, it gives CATRTSNTGELFF.

This clone was recorded once. The chain links TRBV5-1 to TRBJ1-2; a possible D gene is TRBD1 (5 bases). Germline CDR1 is SGHRS and CDR2 is YFSETQ. V shed 0 bases and J shed 2 bases, with 8 bases lying between them. The CDR3 contains 14 residues. The CDR3, as DNA: TGCGCCAGCAGCTTGGCCGGGGGGAACTATGGCTACACCTTC. This sequence encodes CASSLAGGNYGYTF. Variable domain in full (rest from reference TRBV5-1 and TRBJ1-2): KAGVTQTPRYLIKTRGQQVTLSCSPISGHRSVSWYQQTPGQGLQFLFEYFSETQRNKGNFPGRFSGRQFSNSRSEMNVSTLELGDSALYLCASSLAGGNYGYTFGSGTRLTVV.

The rearrangement links TRBV7-9 to TRBJ1-1, with no clear D. V was trimmed by 1 base and J by 4 bases, leaving 10 bases between them. Germline V CDR1 and CDR2: SEHNR, FQNEAQ (reference sequence). The CDR3 spans 14 residues. CDR3 region: CASSLEGGVTEAFF. CDR3 coding DNA: TGTGCCAGCAGCTTAGAGGGAGGCGTCACTGAAGCTTTCTTT.